This T cell receptor beta chain comes out of a study of blood T cells in healthy people across ages. Study results and limitations: PBMCs were not sorted, which prevented a conclusive comparison of naive versus antigen-experienced cells. Long-lived donors carried more naive CD4+ cells and greater diversity than aged donors.

The V end lost 6 bases, the J end lost 6 bases, and 15 bases lay between the germline ends. The CDR3 has 13 residues. Germline loops: CDR1 SQVTM, CDR2 ANQGSEA. This clonotype was found a few times. The antigen is unknown. Primers used in a second PCR of about 7 to 12 cycles were a sample-barcoded 5' primer and a J-beta primer mix. Template switching added a 12-random-nucleotide identifier to every cDNA molecule. All samples gave at least 2.5 million CDR3-containing paired-end reads. TCRdb itself ran the 5' RACE reads through MiXCR, one entry per CDR3 protein. The sample includes 1.2 million to 1.5 million distinct CDR3 sequences, approximately 59% of them seen just once.

Source material: blood. The sequence derives from a man aged 18 to 35 in good health. The V and J genes are TRBV29-1 and TRBJ2-1; D gene uncertain. Written as DNA, the CDR3 is TGCAGCGTAGAGAGTCTTAACGGCAATGAGCAGTTCTTC. This sequence encodes CSVESLNGNEQFF.